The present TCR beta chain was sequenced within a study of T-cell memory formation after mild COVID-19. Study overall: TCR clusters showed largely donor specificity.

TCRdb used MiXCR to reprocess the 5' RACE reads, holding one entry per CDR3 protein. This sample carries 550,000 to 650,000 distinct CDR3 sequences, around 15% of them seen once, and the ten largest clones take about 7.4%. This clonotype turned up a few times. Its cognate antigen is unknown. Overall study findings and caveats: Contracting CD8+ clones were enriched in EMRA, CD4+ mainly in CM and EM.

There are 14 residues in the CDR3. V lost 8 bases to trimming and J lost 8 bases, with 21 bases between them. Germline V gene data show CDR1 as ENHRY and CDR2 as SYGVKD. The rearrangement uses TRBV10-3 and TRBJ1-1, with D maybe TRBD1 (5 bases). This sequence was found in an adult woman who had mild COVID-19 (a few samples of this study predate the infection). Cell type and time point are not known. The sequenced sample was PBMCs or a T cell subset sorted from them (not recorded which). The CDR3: CAIGAALGTLEAFF. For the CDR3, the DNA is TGTGCCATCGGGGCCGCCCTCGGGACGCTGGAAGCTTTCTTT.